The text below deals with one T cell receptor (beta chain). It was during active infection that Seattle patients were enrolled and then longitudinally followed. The sample originates from a study of blood T cell repertoires in COVID-19. On the study more broadly: From T cells, B-cell-depleted T cells, or PBMCs came the material, which was cDNA or gDNA.

Germline CDR1 is MNHEY and CDR2 is SVGAGI. V lost 5 bases and J 6 bases, leaving 11 bases between the germline ends. This CDR3 is 14 amino acids long. The assay was immunoSEQ multiplex PCR, and TCRdb's table has in-frame clones only and misses some. The sample lists about 480,000 clones, roughly 87% occurring once. The sequence was obtained from a man younger than 30 with COVID-19, enrolled during active disease. Sequenced input: peripheral blood. The chain links TRBV6-5 to TRBJ1-6, with D tentatively TRBD1 (6 bases). CDR3 DNA: TGTGCCAGCAGTCTTCAGGGGCCTAATTCACCCCTCCACTTT. Its protein product is CASSLQGPNSPLHF.